This note documents a single T cell receptor (beta chain) sequence. Per the study methods: Counts of nucleated cells, estimated from reference gene primer amplification, were obtained. Clones were sequenced by immunoSEQ multiplex PCR, and TCRdb holds only the in-frame ones, with some missing. That table is the source of V, J and clone size, and D and trimming were worked out from the DNA. This sample carries more than 95,000 clones, 70% to 90% of them seen once, and the ten largest clones take approximately 8%. These data come from a study of blood T cell repertoires in COVID-19. For the study at large: The United States, Italy and Spain supplied acute and convalescent COVID-19 samples. PBMCs, B-cell-depleted T cells, or T cells provided the cDNA or gDNA that made up the material.

The receptor's source is a man over 45 with acute or convalescent COVID-19. Sequencing was performed on peripheral blood.

This CDR3 is CASRRGRGTEAFF. The CDR3 DNA follows: TGTGCCAGCAGGAGGGGGCGGGGAACTGAAGCTTTCTTT. This chain connects TRBV25-1 to TRBJ1-1; TRBD1 matches 7 bases. The CDR3 extends over 13 amino acids. Germline assignment: CDR1 MGHDK and CDR2 SYGVNS. Germline trimming cut 6 bases from V and 5 bases from J; bases unmatched to any gene: 6.